This TCR beta chain was obtained from a study of T cell clones after liver transplantation. Study-level findings and limits: Donor-reactive sequences fell more than third party-reactive ones, suggesting partial deletion.

Using immunoSEQ multiplex PCR, the repertoire was profiled, and TCRdb retains in-frame clones only, with some absent. The sample has around 97,000 clones; roughly 80% are singletons. About this clone itself: What it binds is unknown.

There are 14 residues in the CDR3. V lost 5 bases and J lost 16, with 24 bases in between. Germline V gene data show CDR1 as SGHAT and CDR2 as FQNNGV. This sample comprised CD4+ T cells from blood, obtained approximately 4 years after liver transplant. This TCR was recovered from a human patient who received a liver transplant. Some of the T cells might come from the graft donor. This chain links TRBV11-2 with TRBJ2-1; D gene unclear. In DNA form, the CDR3 reads TGTGCCAGCAGCCATGAGATGGTACGCAAAGACCCCTTCTTC. It encodes CASSHEMVRKDPFF. Complete variable domain (other parts from reference TRBV11-2 and TRBJ2-1): EAGVAQSPRYKIIEKRQSVAFWCNPISGHATLYWYQQILGQGPKLLIQFQNNGVVDDSQLPKDRFSAERLKGVDSTLKIQPAKLEDSAVYLCASSHEMVRKDPFFGPGTRLTVL.